These T cell receptor beta chains were read from a single sample in a study of blood T cell repertoires in COVID-19. Repertoires were generated with immunoSEQ multiplex PCR, while TCRdb's copy carries only in-frame clones and drops some. The sample has some 120,000 clones, approximately 82% seen once; the top ten hold 5.5% to 6.5%. Sequencing was carried out using peripheral blood. These receptors were obtained from a man older than 75 with active or convalescent COVID-19. Both conserved end residues are part of each CDR3. Fields, in order: CDR3 protein, V gene, D gene. D genes are given only for firm matches.

CASSLGGNSYEQYF | TRBV28 | .
CATSRDKNTEAFF | TRBV15 | .
CASSSSGLSYEQYF | TRBV3-1/TRBV3-2 | TRBD2
CASTLSERDTGELFF | TRBV3-1/TRBV3-2 | .
CASSERRASSSGNTIYF | TRBV6-1 | .
CASSLIQGADTEAFF | TRBV7-2 | TRBD1
CASSPRQGDGYTF | TRBV3-1/TRBV3-2 | TRBD1
CASSVALASETQYF | TRBV9 | .
CASSPRDRGEETQYF | TRBV6-6 | TRBD1
CASSQSAGLAGDYNEQFF | TRBV4-2 | TRBD2
CASSQSLAAYNEQFF | TRBV3-1/TRBV3-2 | TRBD2
CASSEGTGTYEQYF | TRBV2 | TRBD1
CASSIAGQGAYEQYF | TRBV19 | TRBD1
CASSAPDGDYNEQFF | TRBV9 | .
CASSQDFDRPEAFF | TRBV14 | .
CASSFQGARTEAFF | TRBV7-9 | TRBD1
CASSQEFSGTTNTGELFF | TRBV3-1/TRBV3-2 | .
CASSPRTSGTYNEQFF | TRBV27 | TRBD2
CASSQDSYNSPLHF | TRBV7-3 | .
CASVLGGSYEQYF | TRBV6-5 | .
CASSLLGRVGELFF | TRBV3-1/TRBV3-2 | TRBD2
CASSFGGTTEAFF | TRBV5-1 | .
CAWRGQGPTEAFF | TRBV30 | .
CASSPPAGSYEQYF | TRBV18 | .
CASSFHRAGETQYF | TRBV5-6 | .
CASSQDKSSGNTIYF | TRBV4-1 | .
CAIRGLAGGSSYNEQFF | TRBV10-3 | TRBD2
CASSLRGSDNSPLHF | TRBV5-6 | .
CASSPAAGLLFYGYTF | TRBV18 | .
CASRPGQGYEQYF | TRBV11-3 | TRBD1
CASSPGNYGYTF | TRBV7-2 | .
CATRTQNGQPQHF | TRBV15 | .
CASSRGTGTQVQYF | TRBV7-3 | TRBD1
CAIRPSGGEETQYF | TRBV10-3 | TRBD2
CASSLVAGAYNEQFF | TRBV5-4 | TRBD2
CASSLALGLAVTDEQYF | TRBV5-6 | TRBD2
CASSPMSGTEAFF | TRBV7-3 | .
CASSQLAGRSSYNEQFF | TRBV3-1/TRBV3-2 | TRBD2
CASSQGQGAPDEKLFF | TRBV3-1/TRBV3-2 | TRBD1
CATRTGGLGYTF | TRBV28 | TRBD1
CASSRPLISGGAFYF | TRBV28 | TRBD2
CASSPKGAEQYF | TRBV12-3/TRBV12-4 | TRBD1